These 5 T cell receptor beta chains share one sample of origin, sequenced in a study of blood T cell repertoires in COVID-19. The table came from immunoSEQ multiplex PCR; TCRdb's copy has only in-frame clones and leaves some out. The data hold 200,000 to 250,000 clones, with about 87% observed a single time. Sequencing was performed on peripheral blood. These receptors were taken from a man aged 30 to 39 with COVID-19, enrolled during active disease.

This chain joins TRBV5-1 and TRBJ2-7, with 7 bases fitting TRBD1. V lost 4 bases, J lost 6 bases, and 10 bases stayed unmatched. The CDR3 runs to 14 residues. In germline, CDR1 is SGHRS, CDR2 YFSETQ. CDR3 residues: CASSRGQYSGEQYF. CDR3 coding DNA: TGCGCCAGCAGCAGGGGACAGTATAGTGGCGAGCAGTACTTC.

V usage is TRBV7-9 and J usage is TRBJ2-2; no clear D. The CDR3 is 14 amino acids. Trimming stripped 1 base from V and 7 bases from J, with 10 bases between. Germline-derived CDR1 and CDR2 are SEHNR and FQNEAQ (reference sequence). The CDR3 spells CASSLDLTYGELFF. The CDR3 DNA follows: TGTGCCAGCAGCTTAGACTTGACATACGGGGAGCTGTTTTTT.

This rearrangement joins TRBV6-6 to TRBJ1-2, with D possibly TRBD1 on 5 matching bases. The V gene's germline CDR1 is MNHNY and CDR2 SVGAGI (reference sequence). This CDR3 is built from 14 residues. V was cut by 2 bases and J by 4 bases, with 11 bases left in between. Here the CDR3 DNA reads TGTGCCAGCAGTTACGAGCCAGGGCCCTATGGCTACACCTTC. Translated, it gives CASSYEPGPYGYTF.

V and J are TRBV5-1 and TRBJ1-2; 11 bases are a match to TRBD1. Trimming at V came to 5 bases and at J to 7 bases, leaving 13 bases not matched to a gene. This CDR3 contains 16 residues. The germline gives CDR1 SGHRS, CDR2 YFSETQ. Here the CDR3 DNA reads TGCGCCAGCAGTCCAGATCGGACAGGGGGCGGTCGTGGCTACACCTTC. Translating it yields CASSPDRTGGGRGYTF.

The gene calls are TRBV4-3 and TRBJ2-2; 7 bases match TRBD1. The CDR3 spans 16 residues. V lost 0 bases, J lost 5 bases, and 6 bases stayed unmatched. Germline assignment: CDR1 LGHNA and CDR2 YSLEER. CDR3 in DNA: TGCGCCAGCAGCCAAGATCAACAGGGGTGGACCGGGGAGCTGTTTTTT. This translates into CASSQDQQGWTGELFF.